These 14 T cell receptor beta chains were all obtained from the same sample, sequenced in a study of blood T cell repertoires in COVID-19. Only in-frame clones appear in the TCRdb table, and some are missing; sequencing was by immunoSEQ multiplex PCR. Of 200,000 to 250,000 clones listed, around 83% were seen once; the top ten hold over 2.5%. Sample: peripheral blood. Receptors were obtained from a man in his fifties or sixties who had recovered from COVID-19.

CDR3 DNA: TGTGCCAGCAGCCCTCTAGCTATCGGGAATGAGCAGTTCTTC. This gives the protein CASSPLAIGNEQFF. The J gene is TRBJ2-1, the V gene TRBV7-2, with TRBD2 as a possible D gene (5 bases). Germline V gives CDR1 SGHTA, CDR2 FQGNSA. V dropped 5 bases and J dropped 7 bases, with 15 bases sitting between them. The CDR3 loop spans 14 amino acids.

The chain uses TRBV4-1 and TRBJ2-1, with TRBD1 as a possible D gene (6 bases). V shed 0 bases and J shed 3 bases, with 15 bases lying between them. Germline loops: CDR1 MGHRA, CDR2 YSYEKL. The CDR3 loop spans 17 amino acids. The CDR3 DNA reads as TGCGCCAGCAGCCAAGAAGTCGCAGGGGTCAGCTACAATGAGCAGTTCTTC. It yields the protein CASSQEVAGVSYNEQFF.

This clone appeared a single time. The chain carries TRBV21-1 and TRBJ2-1; TRBD1 was called by the table and not checked on the DNA. TRBV21-1 is classified as a pseudogene. This CDR3 has 16 amino acids. This CDR3 is CASTSGSPSGGDEQFF. The CDR3 DNA sequence: TGTGCCAGCACATCAGGGAGTCCCTCAGGGGGAGATGAGCAGTTCTTC.

This rearrangement joins TRBV5-8 to TRBJ2-2, with TRBD2 matching 7 bases. With 5 bases clipped from V and 5 bases from J, the junction kept 12 bases outside the gene matches. Germline CDR1 is SGHTS and CDR2 is YDEGEE. The CDR3 totals 16 residues. This CDR3 reads CASRSGTKMGTGELFF. As DNA, the CDR3 is TGTGCCAGCAGGTCCGGGACTAAAATGGGGACCGGGGAGCTGTTTTTT.

V is TRBV3-1 (or the pseudogene TRBV3-2) and J is TRBJ1-2, with 8 positions matching TRBD1. There are 16 residues in the CDR3. With 2 bases clipped from V and 6 bases from J, the junction kept 11 bases outside the gene matches. Germline assignment: CDR1 LGHDT and CDR2 YNNKEL (reference sequence). The CDR3 here is CASSQLGQARLDGYTF. Here the CDR3 DNA reads TGTGCCAGCAGCCAATTGGGACAGGCCAGGTTGGATGGCTACACCTTC.

The chain couples TRBV10-3 to TRBJ1-1; the match to TRBD1 covers 8 bases. The germline CDR1 and CDR2 sequences are ENHRY and SYGVKD. This CDR3 spans 14 amino acids. Unmatched junction bases numbered 4, after V lost 5 bases and J lost 2 bases. The chain's CDR3 is CAISPDRGNTEAFF. The CDR3 region has the DNA TGTGCCATCAGTCCCGACAGGGGAAACACTGAAGCTTTCTTT.

V and J are TRBV27 and TRBJ2-1, with TRBD1 identical over 9 bases. The germline CDR1 and CDR2 sequences are MNHEY and SMNVEV (reference sequence). V was clipped by 2 bases and J by 2 bases; unmatched bases: 7. CDR3 length: 17 amino acids. CDR3 sequence: CASSLRGTGSTYNEQFF. The CDR3 DNA sequence: TGTGCCAGCAGTTTACGCGGGACAGGGTCTACCTACAATGAGCAGTTCTTC.

The CDR3 here is CASSLLRLAGRKLEQFF. The CDR3 DNA reads as TGTGCCAGCAGTTTATTAAGGCTAGCGGGTAGAAAACTCGAGCAGTTCTTC. The J gene is TRBJ2-1, the V gene TRBV28, with 8 nucleotides matching TRBD2. Trimming took 1 base from V and 10 from J; bases not matched to a gene: 15. Per the germline V gene, CDR1 is MDHEN and CDR2 is SYDVKM. The CDR3 loop spans 17 amino acids.

The V gene is TRBV5-4, the J gene TRBJ2-1; TRBD1 aligns across 7 bases. The CDR3 runs to 16 residues. V shed 1 base, J shed 0 bases, and the junction held 4 bases outside the gene matches. CDR1 and CDR2 from the germline V gene are SGHNT and YYREEE (reference sequence). The CDR3: CASSLRTGSSYNEQFF. CDR3 nucleotides: TGTGCCAGCAGCTTGAGGACAGGATCCTCCTACAATGAGCAGTTCTTC.

The rearrangement links TRBV5-1 to TRBJ2-1; 8 positions match TRBD2. There are 14 residues in the CDR3. V was pared by 5 bases and J by 7 bases, with 8 bases of the junction left unmatched. The V gene's germline CDR1 is SGHRS and CDR2 YFSETQ. CDR3: CASRKTSARNEQFF. The CDR3 nucleotides read TGCGCCAGCAGGAAGACTAGCGCCCGGAATGAGCAGTTCTTC.

V usage is TRBV3-1 (or the pseudogene TRBV3-2) and J usage is TRBJ2-3; maybe TRBD1 (5 bases). This CDR3 has 16 amino acids. The germline V and J ends were trimmed by 3 bases and 6 bases, with 19 bases remaining between them. The V gene's germline CDR1 is LGHDT and CDR2 YNNKEL (reference sequence). The CDR3 reads CASSQTSGAYFDTQYF. DNA of the CDR3: TGTGCCAGCAGCCAGACGTCTGGGGCCTACTTTGATACGCAGTATTTT.

The chain employs TRBV6-6 and TRBJ2-7; D may be TRBD2 (5 bases). The CDR3 has 15 residues. Trimming removed 8 bases from V and 0 bases from J, with 17 bases in between. Looked up from germline, CDR1 is MNHNY and CDR2 is SVGAGI (reference sequence). Written as DNA, the CDR3 is TGTGCCAGCGCGCAGCCGGGGAAGGGCTCCTACGAGCAGTACTTC. Its protein is CASAQPGKGSYEQYF.

The CDR3 sequence is CASSWSGGMNTEAFF. As DNA, the CDR3 is TGCGCCAGCAGCTGGTCAGGGGGAATGAACACTGAAGCTTTCTTT. The chain links TRBV5-1 to TRBJ1-1; TRBD1 aligns across 7 bases. The CDR3 extends over 15 amino acids. From germline, CDR1 is SGHRS and CDR2 YFSETQ. Germline trimming cut 3 bases from V and 0 bases from J; bases unmatched to any gene: 5.

This clone occurred once. V is TRBV6-5 and J is TRBJ1-2, with TRBD1 identical over 7 bases. This CDR3 has 14 residues. Germline V CDR1 and CDR2: MNHEY, SVGAGI. The J segment lost 4 bases and the V segment lost 9 bases, leaving 11 bases of the junction unmatched. DNA of the CDR3: TGTGCCAGTTCCTGGGAAGGGGGCCGCTATGGCTACACCTTC. Translated: CASSWEGGRYGYTF.